The 29 T cell receptor beta chains presented below share a single source sample, sequenced in a study of T cell responses to AZD1222 COVID-19 vaccine. Here immunoSEQ multiplex PCR was the method, and the copy in TCRdb shows in-frame clones only, minus some. The data contain around 180,000 clones, 90% to 95% of them singletons. Here the sequenced sample was peripheral blood, taken on day 0 of AZD1222 vaccination. These receptors came from an adult in good health.

The rearrangement uses TRBV3-1 (or the pseudogene TRBV3-2) and TRBJ2-2, with D possibly being TRBD1 (6 bases). The CDR3 consists of 16 residues. Trimming stripped 4 bases from V and 5 bases from J, with 17 bases between. Germline V gene data show CDR1 as LGHDT and CDR2 as YNNKEL (reference sequence). CDR3 region: CASSPAPAGVTGELFF. In DNA, the CDR3 is TGTGCCAGCAGCCCAGCCCCGGCAGGGGTTACCGGGGAGCTGTTTTTT.

V is TRBV28 and J is TRBJ1-4; D perhaps matches TRBD1 (5 bases). This CDR3 spans 13 amino acids. The germline CDR1 and CDR2 sequences are MDHEN and SYDVKM. V was cut by 9 bases and J by 6 bases, with 14 bases left in between. The CDR3 is CASLNRDDEKLFF. For the CDR3, the DNA is TGTGCCAGTTTAAATCGGGACGATGAAAAACTGTTTTTT.

This chain joins TRBV12-3 or TRBV12-4 and TRBJ1-4; the D is unclear. Trimming took 3 bases from V and 14 from J, leaving 10 bases between them. This CDR3 spans 11 amino acids. CDR3 sequence (DNA): TGTGCCAGCAGTTTTGTGGGTCACCTGTTTTTT. Translating it yields CASSFVGHLFF.

The genes are TRBV9 and TRBJ2-1; D not certain. Germline loops: CDR1 SGDLS, CDR2 YYNGEE. The CDR3 covers 16 residues. With 0 bases removed from V and 0 bases from J, the gap between germline ends came to 10 bases. CDR3 sequence: CASSVGSQSSYNEQFF. CDR3 in DNA: TGTGCCAGCAGCGTAGGGTCTCAGAGCTCCTACAATGAGCAGTTCTTC.

In nucleotides, the CDR3 is TGTGCCAGCAGCCCTTCGACCGGGGGCCAGGGCTACGAGCAGTACTTC. It is translated as CASSPSTGGQGYEQYF. The chain uses TRBV7-8 and TRBJ2-7; D is possibly TRBD1 or TRBD2 (6 bases each). Germline lookup yields CDR1 SGHVS and CDR2 FQNEAQ. Trimming took off 5 bases at V and 3 bases at J, with 20 bases between the two ends. The CDR3 is 16 amino acids. Full variable domain (rest looked up from reference TRBV7-8 and TRBJ2-7): GAGVSQSPRYKVAKRGQDVALRCDPISGHVSLFWYQQALGQGPEFLTYFQNEAQLDKSGLPSDRFFAERPEGSVSTLKIQRTQQEDSAVYLCASSPSTGGQGYEQYFGPGTRLTVT.

The gene calls are TRBV6-5 and TRBJ2-7; no reliable D call. The CDR3 has 15 residues. Germline V CDR1 and CDR2: MNHEY, SVGAGI. The ends were cut back, 0 bases at V and 9 bases at J, with 18 bases in the middle. This chain's CDR3 is CASSYSGRYSSGQYF. The CDR3 region has the DNA TGTGCCAGCAGTTACTCCGGCAGGTACTCGTCCGGGCAGTACTTC.

This clone was seen just once. The chain is built from TRBV29-1 and TRBJ2-1; D uncertain. V was trimmed by 4 bases and J by 5 bases, leaving 15 bases between them. CDR1 and CDR2 (germline): SQVTM, ANQGSEA. The length of the CDR3 is 14 residues. The CDR3 sequence is CSVARQEMDNEQFF. CDR3 nucleotide sequence: TGCAGCGTTGCGAGGCAAGAAATGGACAATGAGCAGTTCTTC.

The chain recombines TRBV28 with TRBJ1-5, with D uncertain. V was clipped by 3 bases and J by 3 bases, with 12 bases between them. Germline V gene lookup returns CDR1 MDHEN and CDR2 SYDVKM. The CDR3 is 15 amino acids. In DNA form, the CDR3 reads TGTGCCAGCAGTTTGCGGCAGAAGTACAATCAGCCCCAGCATTTT. Its protein is CASSLRQKYNQPQHF.

This clone has only one observation. This chain connects TRBV19 to TRBJ1-1; no firm D call. With 6 bases removed from V and 7 bases from J, the gap between germline ends came to 27 bases. The CDR3 length is 17 residues. Germline loops: CDR1 LNHDA, CDR2 SQIVND (reference sequence). The DNA for the CDR3 is TGTGCCAGTAGGACTCCCGACATGACTCTGGGGTCTAGTGAAGCTTTCTTT. Amino acids: CASRTPDMTLGSSEAFF.

V usage is TRBV28 and J usage is TRBJ2-3; no definite D call. Germline CDR1 is MDHEN and CDR2 is SYDVKM. The CDR3 sequence is 15 residues long. Trimming left V 4 bases short and J 2 bases short, with 13 bases between. The CDR3 coding sequence is TGTGCCAGCAGTTCCCCGCCCGCGGACACAGATACGCAGTATTTT. Translating gives CASSSPPADTDTQYF.

The chain carries TRBV6-5 and TRBJ2-5, with 10 bases identical to TRBD2. This CDR3 contains 15 residues. Per the germline V gene, CDR1 is MNHEY and CDR2 is SVGAGI. After removal of 6 bases from V and 2 bases from J, the junction contained 6 bases not matched to a gene. In DNA, the CDR3 is TGTGCCAGCAGACGACAACTAGCGGGGCAAGAGACCCAGTACTTC. Its translation is CASRRQLAGQETQYF.

V usage is TRBV10-1 and J usage is TRBJ1-1; TRBD1 matches at 9 bases. This CDR3 spans 15 amino acids. Germline V lookup: CDR1 WNHNN, CDR2 SYGVQD (reference sequence). V dropped 3 bases and J dropped 3; count of bases not matched to a gene: 5. The CDR3 reads CASSENRGLYTEAFF. CDR3 in DNA: TGCGCCAGCAGTGAAAACAGGGGGCTGTACACTGAAGCTTTCTTT.

This clone was seen just once. V usage is TRBV5-6 and J usage is TRBJ1-5, with a weak D call TRBD1 (5 bases). CDR1 is SGHDT, CDR2 YYEEEE, per germline. The CDR3 contains 16 residues. V lost 1 base and J lost 2, with 13 bases in between. In DNA, the CDR3 is TGTGCCAGCAGCTTGCGGGCAGGGTCGGGCAATCAGCCCCAGCATTTT. This encodes CASSLRAGSGNQPQHF.

This clone was seen only a few times. This chain uses TRBV11-2 with TRBJ1-6, with TRBD1 as a possible D gene (5 bases). Germline-derived CDR1 and CDR2 are SGHAT and FQNNGV. The length of the CDR3 is 14 residues. The V and J ends lost 8 bases and 4 bases respectively, with 12 bases between them. CDR3 coding DNA: TGTGCCAGCGCCCGGGGCAAATATAATTCACCCCTCCACTTT. This sequence encodes CASARGKYNSPLHF.

As regards this clone: Other nucleotide sequences from this sample produce the same CDR3. This rearrangement joins TRBV9 to TRBJ2-1; D is possibly TRBD2 (5 bases). The CDR3 spans 14 residues. The ends were cut back, 3 bases at V and 3 bases at J, with 10 bases in the middle. CDR1 is SGDLS and CDR2 is YYNGEE in the germline V gene. CDR3 residues: CASSASGSYNEQFF. The CDR3 bases are TGTGCCAGCAGCGCCTCTGGGAGCTACAATGAGCAGTTCTTC.

This clone was seen more than once but under ten times. The chain carries TRBV19 and TRBJ2-5; TRBD2 aligns across 7 bases. CDR3 length equals 15 residues. CDR1 is LNHDA and CDR2 is SQIVND in the germline V gene (reference sequence). The V gene end was trimmed by 1 base and the J gene end by 2 bases; junction bases not matched to a gene: 4. The CDR3 here is CASSIAGGWQETQYF. In DNA form, the CDR3 reads TGTGCCAGTAGTATAGCGGGAGGCTGGCAAGAGACCCAGTACTTC.

CDR3 sequence: CASSFLRGSYNEQFF. The CDR3 DNA reads TGTGCCAGCAGCTTTCTGCGGGGGTCCTACAATGAGCAGTTCTTC. This chain links TRBV7-9 with TRBJ2-1; 7 bases line up with TRBD2. After removal of 3 bases from V and 1 base from J, the junction contained 3 bases not matched to a gene. Germline V gene data show CDR1 as SEHNR and CDR2 as FQNEAQ (reference sequence). The CDR3 has 15 residues.

J is TRBJ2-5 and V is TRBV28; 10 positions match TRBD1. The CDR3 contains 14 residues. Losses at the gene ends were 7 bases for V and 5 bases for J; bases not matched to a gene: 7. In germline, CDR1 is MDHEN, CDR2 SYDVKM. This CDR3 reads CASKLTGGVETQYF. The CDR3 region has the DNA TGTGCCAGCAAATTGACAGGGGGCGTCGAGACCCAGTACTTC.

The V gene is TRBV5-1, the J gene TRBJ2-7, with a tentative D call TRBD2 (5 bases). The germline V gene has CDR1 SGHRS and CDR2 YFSETQ. The V and J ends lost 4 bases and 2 bases respectively, with 19 bases between them. This CDR3 is 16 amino acids long. The CDR3 loop is CASSLGLDMLTYEQYF. The CDR3 nucleotides read TGCGCCAGCAGCCTCGGACTGGATATGCTAACCTACGAGCAGTACTTC.

The chain has TRBV27 and TRBJ2-1; TRBD2 might be the D (5 bases). Germline assignment: CDR1 MNHEY and CDR2 SMNVEV (reference sequence). The CDR3 is 14 amino acids. Trimming removed 7 bases at V and 8 bases at J, with 18 bases between. CDR3: CASTSSVGVDEQFF. CDR3 nucleotide sequence: TGTGCCAGCACCTCAAGTGTCGGGGTGGATGAGCAGTTCTTC.

The chain employs TRBV7-2 and TRBJ2-7; 10 bases agree with TRBD1. V trimming: 5 bases; J trimming: 0 bases; junction bases outside the gene matches: 10. Germline values: CDR1 SGHTA, CDR2 FQGNSA. This CDR3 comprises 17 residues. This CDR3 is CASSRTGQGSSSYEQYF. The CDR3 DNA reads TGTGCCAGCAGCCGTACGGGACAGGGGTCCTCCTCCTACGAGCAGTACTTC.

V gene TRBV20-1 combines with J gene TRBJ1-1; D not certain. V shed 4 bases and J shed 4 bases, with 4 bases lying between them. Germline CDR1 is DFQATT and CDR2 is SNEGSKA (reference sequence). This CDR3 is built from 10 residues. CDR3 loop: CSATFTEAFF. The CDR3 DNA reads as TGCAGTGCTACGTTCACTGAAGCTTTCTTT.

The chain combines TRBV28 with TRBJ2-1, with a tentative D call TRBD1 (5 bases). The V gene's germline CDR1 is MDHEN and CDR2 SYDVKM. This CDR3 is built from 16 residues. Trimming removed 1 base from V and 3 bases from J, with 13 bases in between. The CDR3 protein is CASSLLGQGSYNEQFF. For the CDR3, the DNA is TGTGCCAGCAGTTTATTGGGGCAGGGCAGCTACAATGAGCAGTTCTTC.

The chain links TRBV6-1 to TRBJ1-6, with D uncertain. V lost 4 bases to trimming and J lost 9 bases, with 19 bases between them. This CDR3 is built from 16 residues. CDR1 and CDR2 from the germline V gene are MNHNS and SASEGT. This CDR3 is CASSARARTAGSPLHF. The DNA of the CDR3 is TGTGCCAGCAGTGCCCGAGCTAGAACGGCGGGTTCACCCCTCCACTTT.

The rearrangement uses TRBV30 and TRBJ2-7; D possibly corresponds to TRBD1 (6 bases). V shed 3 bases and J shed 2 bases, with 14 bases lying between them. Germline assignment: CDR1 GTSNPN and CDR2 SVGIG (reference sequence). This CDR3 is built from 14 residues. CDR3 region: CAWRKGTGPYEQYF. CDR3 coding DNA: TGTGCCTGGAGGAAAGGTACAGGGCCCTACGAGCAGTACTTC. Full variable domain (rest looked up from reference TRBV30 and TRBJ2-7): SQTIHQWPATLVQPVGSPLSLECTVEGTSNPNLYWYRQAAGRGLQLLFYSVGIGQISSEVPQNLSASRPQDRQFILSSKKLLLSDSGFYLCAWRKGTGPYEQYFGPGTRLTVT.

The rearrangement links TRBV7-8 to TRBJ1-3; 10 bases align to TRBD1. Germline values: CDR1 SGHVS, CDR2 FQNEAQ. The CDR3 consists of 18 residues. V gave up 1 base and J gave up 1 base; unmatched junction bases: 7. The CDR3 reads CASSLVQTGGLSGNTIYF. CDR3 coding DNA: TGTGCCAGCAGCTTAGTTCAGACAGGGGGCTTATCTGGAAACACCATATATTTT.

The CDR3 region has the DNA TGTGCCAGCAGTGGGGGGACCAGAGAGACCCAGTACTTC. Encoded protein: CASSGGTRETQYF. The chain carries TRBV2 and TRBJ2-5, with D perhaps assigned TRBD1 or TRBD2 (5 bases each). Trimming cost V 4 bases and J 4 bases, with 10 bases left between them. The germline V gene encodes CDR1 SNHLY and CDR2 FYNNEI. This CDR3 contains 13 residues. The entire variable domain, with the rest obtained from reference TRBV2 and TRBJ2-5, is as follows: EPEVTQTPSHQVTQMGQEVILRCVPISNHLYFYWYRQILGQKVEFLVSFYNNEISEKSEIFDDQFSVERPDGSNFTLKIRSTKLEDSAMYFCASSGGTRETQYFGPGTRLLVL.

This chain links TRBV7-6 with TRBJ1-2; D perhaps matches TRBD1 (6 bases). Looked up from germline, CDR1 is SGHVS and CDR2 is FNYEAQ. The CDR3 runs 15 residues. The V end was cut by 5 bases, the J end by 7 bases, with 20 bases between. The CDR3 here is CASSPPGWDMGGYTF. The CDR3 nucleotides read TGTGCCAGCAGCCCACCCGGGTGGGACATGGGTGGCTACACCTTC.

The CDR3, as DNA: TGTGCCAGCAGTTTCCTCCGCGGGGCTTACAATGAGCAGTTCTTC. Translating gives CASSFLRGAYNEQFF. The rearrangement joins TRBV27 to TRBJ2-1, with D tentatively TRBD2 (6 bases). The V and J ends lost 3 bases and 4 bases respectively, with 13 bases between them. The CDR3 has 15 amino acids. Germline V gene lookup returns CDR1 MNHEY and CDR2 SMNVEV (reference sequence).